Listed below are T cell receptor beta chains from one sample, sequenced in a study of cytomegalovirus exposure and HLA in healthy donors. Assay: immunoSEQ multiplex PCR; the TCRdb copy retains only in-frame clones and omits some. The sample includes about 98,000 clones, more than 75% of them seen just once. The sequenced sample consisted of PBMCs. The receptors were sampled from a man between 18 and 29 years old in good health and CMV-seropositive. Both conserved end residues are part of each CDR3. Fields, in order: clone size, V gene, D gene, J gene, CDR3 DNA, CDR3 protein. A D gene is named only where the DNA matches it firmly. Not every row has a clone size; where given, it reads once, few, many or a size class.

clone_size: -
v_call: TRBV19
d_call: -
j_call: TRBJ1-2
cdr3_nt: TGTGCCAGTAGTATAGATTTGACAGGCTCTAACTATGGCTACACCTTC
cdr3_aa: CASSIDLTGSNYGYTF

clone_size: -
v_call: TRBV12-1
d_call: -
j_call: TRBJ1-2
cdr3_nt: TGTGCCAGCAGCTTTGACGGGACAGGGAACTATGGCTACACCTTC
cdr3_aa: CASSFDGTGNYGYTF

clone_size: -
v_call: TRBV4-1
d_call: -
j_call: TRBJ2-2
cdr3_nt: TGCGCCAGCAGCCAAGATCGGGTGGAGAACACCGGGGAGCTGTTTTTT
cdr3_aa: CASSQDRVENTGELFF

clone_size: -
v_call: TRBV2
d_call: -
j_call: TRBJ1-5
cdr3_nt: TGTGCCAGCAGTGAGGTAATTGAAGACAGAGTAATTGAAGACGGGGGGGCAGTTCAGCCCCAGCATTTT
cdr3_aa: CASSEVIEDRVIEDGGAVQPQHF

clone_size: few
v_call: TRBV7-2
d_call: -
j_call: TRBJ1-1
cdr3_nt: TGTGCCAGCAGCTTATATCCAGGGCACACTGAAGCTTTCTTT
cdr3_aa: CASSLYPGHTEAFF

clone_size: -
v_call: TRBV7-3
d_call: -
j_call: TRBJ2-3
cdr3_nt: TGTGCCAGCAGCTTCAGCGCTCGCACAGATACGCAGTATTTT
cdr3_aa: CASSFSARTDTQYF

clone_size: -
v_call: TRBV28
d_call: TRBD1
j_call: TRBJ2-6
cdr3_nt: TGTGCCAGCACACCTCATACCAGCAGGGGGTGGACTGGGGCCAACGTCCTGACTTTC
cdr3_aa: CASTPHTSRGWTGANVLTF

clone_size: -
v_call: TRBV11-1
d_call: TRBD2
j_call: TRBJ2-3
cdr3_nt: TGTGCCAGCAGCTTTCCCAGCGGGGGGGCCGGGGATACGCAGTATTTT
cdr3_aa: CASSFPSGGAGDTQYF

clone_size: few
v_call: TRBV11-3
d_call: TRBD2
j_call: TRBJ2-1
cdr3_nt: TGTGCCAGCAGCCCACTAGGTCCGGCGGGAGGGCCAGGGTCCTACAATGAGCAGTTCTTC
cdr3_aa: CASSPLGPAGGPGSYNEQFF

clone_size: few
v_call: TRBV5-8
d_call: -
j_call: TRBJ1-1
cdr3_nt: TGTGCCAGCAGCTTTGGTAGGGGATATTTGAACACTGAAGCTTTCTTT
cdr3_aa: CASSFGRGYLNTEAFF

clone_size: -
v_call: TRBV19
d_call: -
j_call: TRBJ2-4
cdr3_nt: TGTGCCAGTAGTATTGACGGGGTAAACATTCAGTACTTC
cdr3_aa: CASSIDGVNIQYF

clone_size: -
v_call: TRBV25-1
d_call: TRBD2
j_call: TRBJ2-1
cdr3_nt: TGTGCCAGTGAAGTAGCGGGAGGGCTATACAATGAGCAGTTCTTC
cdr3_aa: CASEVAGGLYNEQFF

clone_size: -
v_call: TRBV6-1
d_call: -
j_call: TRBJ2-7
cdr3_nt: TGTGCCAGCAGTGTTGGACTATACTCCTACGAGCAGTACTTC
cdr3_aa: CASSVGLYSYEQYF

clone_size: few
v_call: TRBV10-1
d_call: -
j_call: TRBJ2-7
cdr3_nt: TGCGCCAGCAGCAGGAGTGGGGCATACGAGCAGTACTTC
cdr3_aa: CASSRSGAYEQYF

clone_size: -
v_call: TRBV4-1
d_call: TRBD1
j_call: TRBJ1-4
cdr3_nt: TGCGCCAGCAGCCGATCGACAGGGGGCACGACTAATGAAAAACTGTTTTTT
cdr3_aa: CASSRSTGGTTNEKLFF

clone_size: once
v_call: TRBV29-1
d_call: TRBD2
j_call: TRBJ2-1
cdr3_nt: TGCAGCGTTCGCGGACTAGCGGGAGACAATGAGCAGTTCTTC
cdr3_aa: CSVRGLAGDNEQFF

clone_size: -
v_call: TRBV18
d_call: TRBD2
j_call: TRBJ2-1
cdr3_nt: TGTGCCAGCTCAGCTAATGGACTAGCGGATAACAATGAGCAGTTCTTC
cdr3_aa: CASSANGLADNNEQFF

clone_size: -
v_call: TRBV5-4
d_call: TRBD2
j_call: TRBJ2-1
cdr3_nt: TGTGCCAGCAGCTTGAGTTCAGCGGGAGTTGACAATGAGCAGTTCTTC
cdr3_aa: CASSLSSAGVDNEQFF

clone_size: -
v_call: TRBV19
d_call: -
j_call: TRBJ1-5
cdr3_nt: TGTGCCAGTAGCCAGGGGTCGAGGCCTAATCAGCCCCAGCATTTT
cdr3_aa: CASSQGSRPNQPQHF

clone_size: -
v_call: TRBV5-6
d_call: TRBD2
j_call: TRBJ2-7
cdr3_nt: TGTGCCAGCAGCTTGGCGGGAGGGCCCACCTACGAGCAGTACTTC
cdr3_aa: CASSLAGGPTYEQYF

clone_size: -
v_call: TRBV5-4
d_call: -
j_call: TRBJ2-5
cdr3_nt: TGTGCCAGCAGCCCCCAATCCCAAGAGACCCAGTACTTC
cdr3_aa: CASSPQSQETQYF

clone_size: -
v_call: TRBV6-5
d_call: -
j_call: TRBJ1-1
cdr3_nt: TGTGCCAGCAGTTACTCTCAGGGGCTGATCACTGAAGCTTTCTTT
cdr3_aa: CASSYSQGLITEAFF

clone_size: -
v_call: TRBV14
d_call: -
j_call: TRBJ2-7
cdr3_nt: TGTGCCAGCAGCCAGCTAGGGGATGGATTTGCCTACGAGCAGTACTTC
cdr3_aa: CASSQLGDGFAYEQYF

clone_size: -
v_call: TRBV19
d_call: TRBD1
j_call: TRBJ1-5
cdr3_nt: TGTGCCAGTAGTACCGGGGACAGGGGTTATAGTCAGCCCCAGCATTTT
cdr3_aa: CASSTGDRGYSQPQHF

clone_size: -
v_call: TRBV13
d_call: TRBD2
j_call: TRBJ2-3
cdr3_nt: TGTGCCAGCAGCGCTAGCGGGGGCACAGATACGCAGTATTTT
cdr3_aa: CASSASGGTDTQYF

clone_size: -
v_call: TRBV28
d_call: -
j_call: TRBJ2-7
cdr3_nt: TGTGCCAGCAGTGGGCAGTACTACGAGCAGTACTTC
cdr3_aa: CASSGQYYEQYF

clone_size: -
v_call: TRBV4-2
d_call: TRBD2
j_call: TRBJ2-7
cdr3_nt: TGTGCCAGCAGCCAAGAGGTTCCAGCGGGGGCCTCCTACGAGCAGTACTTC
cdr3_aa: CASSQEVPAGASYEQYF

clone_size: -
v_call: TRBV10-1
d_call: -
j_call: TRBJ1-2
cdr3_nt: TGCGCCAGCAGTGTACATCAGGGGTCCCCTATTTCGAACACCTTC
cdr3_aa: CASSVHQGSPISNTF

clone_size: -
v_call: TRBV7-2
d_call: -
j_call: TRBJ2-7
cdr3_nt: TGTGCCAGCAGCTTAGCGGGAGGGGGATACGAGCAGTACTTC
cdr3_aa: CASSLAGGGYEQYF

clone_size: -
v_call: TRBV5-6
d_call: -
j_call: TRBJ1-1
cdr3_nt: TGTGCCAGCAGCTTGGAGTCCGGGGAAGCTTTCTTT
cdr3_aa: CASSLESGEAFF

clone_size: -
v_call: TRBV9
d_call: -
j_call: TRBJ1-3
cdr3_nt: TGTGCCAGCAGCACCCGACAGGACCGGGGCTCTGGAAACACCATATATTTT
cdr3_aa: CASSTRQDRGSGNTIYF

clone_size: -
v_call: TRBV28
d_call: TRBD1
j_call: TRBJ2-5
cdr3_nt: TGTGCCAGCAGCATTGACAGGGCAGGCCAAGAGACCCAGTACTTC
cdr3_aa: CASSIDRAGQETQYF

clone_size: -
v_call: TRBV5-6
d_call: -
j_call: TRBJ1-4
cdr3_nt: TGTGCCAGCAGCCCATCGACCGGGGGGAGTGAAAAACTGTTTTTT
cdr3_aa: CASSPSTGGSEKLFF

clone_size: -
v_call: TRBV28
d_call: -
j_call: TRBJ2-7
cdr3_nt: TGTGCCAGCAGTTTTTACCCTAGCTACGAGCAGTACTTC
cdr3_aa: CASSFYPSYEQYF

clone_size: -
v_call: TRBV27
d_call: -
j_call: TRBJ2-7
cdr3_nt: TGTGCCAGCAGCCCCCGGGGTGTCGGTACCTACGAGCAGTACTTC
cdr3_aa: CASSPRGVGTYEQYF

clone_size: -
v_call: TRBV2
d_call: -
j_call: TRBJ2-1
cdr3_nt: TGTGCCAGCAGTGTCCAGTTCAACAATGAGCAGTTCTTC
cdr3_aa: CASSVQFNNEQFF

clone_size: few
v_call: TRBV19
d_call: -
j_call: TRBJ2-2
cdr3_nt: TGTGCCAGTACCACCTCCGGGATAAAGGCCGGGGAGCTGTTTTTT
cdr3_aa: CASTTSGIKAGELFF

clone_size: -
v_call: TRBV18
d_call: TRBD1
j_call: TRBJ2-3
cdr3_nt: TGTGCCAGCTCACCCTACAGGGGAGAAGGGGATACGCAGTATTTT
cdr3_aa: CASSPYRGEGDTQYF

clone_size: -
v_call: TRBV6-5
d_call: TRBD1
j_call: TRBJ1-2
cdr3_nt: TGTGCCAGCAGTTCCGATCCGGGACAGGGATCCACCTTC
cdr3_aa: CASSSDPGQGSTF

clone_size: -
v_call: TRBV7-8
d_call: -
j_call: TRBJ2-7
cdr3_nt: TGTGCCAGCAGCTTAGGAGGACAGAGCTCCTACGAGCAGTACTTC
cdr3_aa: CASSLGGQSSYEQYF

clone_size: -
v_call: TRBV10-3
d_call: TRBD2
j_call: TRBJ2-5
cdr3_nt: TGTGCCACAGATAGCGGGGGACTACAAGAGACCCAGTACTTC
cdr3_aa: CATDSGGLQETQYF

clone_size: once
v_call: TRBV5-1
d_call: TRBD1
j_call: TRBJ2-2
cdr3_nt: TGCGCCAGCAGGAGGAGGGGGACAGGGACGACCGGGGAGCTGTTTTTT
cdr3_aa: CASRRRGTGTTGELFF

clone_size: -
v_call: TRBV9
d_call: -
j_call: TRBJ2-7
cdr3_nt: TGTGCCAGCCTGTTACTCGGGGAGCAGTACTTC
cdr3_aa: CASLLLGEQYF

clone_size: -
v_call: TRBV6-5
d_call: -
j_call: TRBJ2-2
cdr3_nt: TGTGCCAGCAGTCACGATGCAGGGCCCGGGGAGCTGTTTTTT
cdr3_aa: CASSHDAGPGELFF

clone_size: many
v_call: TRBV4-3
d_call: -
j_call: TRBJ2-6
cdr3_nt: TGCGCCAGCAGCCAAGACAGGGGCTCTGGGGCCAACGTCCTGACTTTC
cdr3_aa: CASSQDRGSGANVLTF

clone_size: few
v_call: TRBV7-9
d_call: -
j_call: TRBJ1-1
cdr3_nt: TGTGCCAGCAGCTTGGTTAACAGGGACACTGAAGCTTTCTTT
cdr3_aa: CASSLVNRDTEAFF

clone_size: -
v_call: TRBV12-1
d_call: -
j_call: TRBJ2-2
cdr3_nt: TGTGCCAGCGAGGGAGGGTACACCGGGGAGCTGTTTTTT
cdr3_aa: CASEGGYTGELFF

clone_size: -
v_call: TRBV9
d_call: -
j_call: TRBJ1-2
cdr3_nt: TGTGCCAGCAGCGTAGCCCCGGACAGCACAAACTATGGCTACACCTTC
cdr3_aa: CASSVAPDSTNYGYTF

clone_size: -
v_call: TRBV19
d_call: TRBD2
j_call: TRBJ2-7
cdr3_nt: TGTGCCAGTAGTATAGGAGCGGGAGACTCCTACGAGCAGTACTTC
cdr3_aa: CASSIGAGDSYEQYF